The sequence of this T cell receptor beta chain was determined in a study of identical twins. MiXCR, applied by TCRdb to the 5' RACE reads, yields one record per CDR3 protein. The data show hundreds of thousands of distinct CDR3 sequences, 21% seen once. This clonotype came up a few times. A read error may produce the germline difference seen at one junction end. CDR3 length: 13 residues. The germline CDR1 and CDR2 sequences are MNHEY and SVGAGI. The same specimen was also included in a second study, on T cells expressing NK-cell markers.

Sequenced sample: PBMCs. This sequence was found in a woman between 18 and 29 years old in good health. This chain uses TRBV6-5 with TRBJ2-1, with 10 bases lining up with TRBD2. This CDR3 reads CASSYLASGSLIF. DNA for the CDR3: TGTGCCAGCAGTTACTTGGCTAGCGGGAGCCTAATCTTC.